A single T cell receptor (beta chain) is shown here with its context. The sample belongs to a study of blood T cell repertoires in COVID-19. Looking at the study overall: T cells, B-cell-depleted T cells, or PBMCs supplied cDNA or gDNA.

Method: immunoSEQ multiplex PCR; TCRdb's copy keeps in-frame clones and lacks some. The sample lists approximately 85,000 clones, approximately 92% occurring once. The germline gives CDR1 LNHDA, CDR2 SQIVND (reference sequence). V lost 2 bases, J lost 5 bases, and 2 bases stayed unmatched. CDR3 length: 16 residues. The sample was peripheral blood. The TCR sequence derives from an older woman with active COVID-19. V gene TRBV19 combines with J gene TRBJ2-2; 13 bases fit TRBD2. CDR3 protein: CASSIRLAGGTGELFF. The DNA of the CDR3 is TGTGCCAGTAGTATACGACTAGCGGGAGGTACCGGGGAGCTGTTTTTT.